The 23 T cell receptor beta chains in this list originate from one sample, sequenced in a study of blood T cell repertoires in COVID-19. Measured with immunoSEQ multiplex PCR; TCRdb has only the in-frame clones, and not every one. The sample consists of 100,000 or so clones, more than 85% of them appearing once. Specimen: peripheral blood. The receptor source for this set is a human donor with active COVID-19. The donor label of this sample is uncertain.

The chain uses TRBV6-2 or TRBV6-3 and TRBJ1-2; TRBD1 aligns across 7 bases. There are 15 residues in the CDR3. Germline V CDR1 and CDR2: MNHEY, SVGEGT. The junction had 10 bases not matched to a gene; V was cut back by 3 bases and J by 6 bases. CDR3 DNA: TGTGCCAGCAGTTATCCCCCGGCAGGGGGGAATGGCTACACCTTC. The encoded protein is CASSYPPAGGNGYTF.

The chain is built from TRBV5-1 and TRBJ2-1, with D perhaps TRBD1 (6 bases). This CDR3 comprises 15 residues. Germline V gene data show CDR1 as SGHRS and CDR2 as YFSETQ. Between the trimmed V and J ends, which lost 4 bases and 4 bases, there was a span of 15 bases. CDR3 nucleotide sequence: TGCGCCAGCAGCCAGCAGGGGACCTCTTACAATGAGCAGTTCTTC. Translation gives CASSQQGTSYNEQFF. The full variable domain, with the rest looked up from reference TRBV5-1 and TRBJ2-1, is KAGVTQTPRYLIKTRGQQVTLSCSPISGHRSVSWYQQTPGQGLQFLFEYFSETQRNKGNFPGRFSGRQFSNSRSEMNVSTLELGDSALYLCASSQQGTSYNEQFFGPGTRLTVL.

The chain carries TRBV11-3 and TRBJ2-7; D is perhaps TRBD1 (5 bases). The CDR3 covers 13 residues. The V end was cut by 3 bases, the J end by 3 bases, with 9 bases between. Germline V lookup: CDR1 SGHNT, CDR2 YENEEA. DNA of the CDR3: TGTGCCAGCAGCTTGTCAGGGAACTACGAGCAGTACTTC. It codes for CASSLSGNYEQYF.

The chain carries TRBV12-1 and TRBJ2-3; the table gives TRBD1 as D, unverified against the DNA. TRBV12-1 is assigned pseudogene status. This CDR3 contains 20 residues. The CDR3 is CASSFASKFWDRTTQETQYF. DNA of the CDR3: TGTGCCAGCAGCTTTGCGTCCAAGTTCTGGGACAGAACAACTCAAGAGACGCAGTATTTT.

The CDR3 DNA is TGCGCCAGCAGTGAGTCGGGGACAGGGTTTGATGAGCAGTTCTTC. Translating it yields CASSESGTGFDEQFF. The V and J genes are TRBV10-1 and TRBJ2-1; TRBD1 agrees at 9 bases. Losses at the gene ends were 0 bases for V and 8 bases for J; bases not matched to a gene: 5. Germline-derived CDR1 and CDR2 are WNHNN and SYGVQD (reference sequence). The CDR3 is 15 residues long.

The chain carries TRBV9 and TRBJ1-1, with TRBD1 matching 8 bases. Germline trimming cut 3 bases from V and 5 bases from J; bases unmatched to any gene: 6. The CDR3 is 14 amino acids. CDR1 is SGDLS, CDR2 YYNGEE, per germline. The CDR3 DNA sequence: TGTGCCAGCAGCGAACAGGGGGTAGGGACTGAAGCTTTCTTT. Encoded protein: CASSEQGVGTEAFF.

The chain combines TRBV19 with TRBJ2-7; maybe TRBD2 (6 bases). Germline CDR1 is LNHDA and CDR2 is SQIVND (reference sequence). CDR3 size: 11 residues. V was clipped by 6 bases and J by 4 bases, with 7 bases between them. The CDR3 DNA is TGTGCCAGTAGCGGGAGTTACGAGCAGTACTTC. Translating gives CASSGSYEQYF.

The V gene is TRBV5-1, the J gene TRBJ1-1; weak D call: TRBD1 (5 bases). The germline gives CDR1 SGHRS, CDR2 YFSETQ. This CDR3 comprises 13 residues. The germline V and J ends were trimmed by 2 bases and 10 bases, with 15 bases remaining between them. The CDR3 DNA is TGCGCCAGCAGCTTCGGGAATTCCGGGGGAGCTTTCTTT. Translation: CASSFGNSGGAFF.

The chain recombines TRBV28 with TRBJ1-5, with a weak D call TRBD1 (5 bases). The CDR3 consists of 15 residues. Germline values: CDR1 MDHEN, CDR2 SYDVKM. The V end was cut by 7 bases, the J end by 6 bases, with 19 bases between. CDR3 sequence reads: CASNDRGGLGQPQHF. In DNA form, the CDR3 reads TGTGCCAGCAACGACCGGGGGGGTCTGGGTCAGCCCCAGCATTTT.

This chain joins TRBV11-2 and TRBJ1-6, with D unresolved. Trimming removed 1 base from V and 9 bases from J, with 7 bases in between. The CDR3 covers 13 residues. Germline loops: CDR1 SGHAT, CDR2 FQNNGV. CDR3 in DNA: TGTGCCAGCAGCTTAGGGTCTACTTCACCCCTCCACTTT. Its translation is CASSLGSTSPLHF.

The chain's CDR3 is CASATFLRETQYF. The CDR3 bases are TGTGCCAGTGCGACTTTTCTACGAGAGACCCAGTACTTC. The V gene is TRBV19, the J gene TRBJ2-5, with D uncertain. This CDR3 is built from 13 residues. Trimming cost V 8 bases and J 4 bases, with 14 bases left between them. In germline, CDR1 is LNHDA, CDR2 SQIVND (reference sequence).

The chain recombines TRBV5-1 with TRBJ1-1; 10 positions agree with TRBD1. The junction had 9 bases not matched to a gene; V was cut back by 4 bases and J by 0 bases. The CDR3 runs 17 residues. CDR1 is SGHRS, CDR2 YFSETQ, per germline. In DNA form, the CDR3 reads TGCGCCAGCAGCCTTCGACAGGGGGCGCGGGTGAACACTGAAGCTTTCTTT. This sequence encodes CASSLRQGARVNTEAFF.

The chain combines TRBV5-1 with TRBJ1-1; the match to TRBD1 covers 8 bases. V was pared by 0 bases and J by 7 bases, with 5 bases of the junction left unmatched. Germline V CDR1 and CDR2: SGHRS, YFSETQ. The CDR3 covers 14 residues. Written as DNA, the CDR3 is TGCGCCAGCAGCTTGGATCCCGGGACAGGTGAAGCTTTCTTT. Translation: CASSLDPGTGEAFF.

The chain recombines TRBV7-2 with TRBJ2-7; TRBD1 matches at 8 bases. J lost 2 bases, V lost 1 base, and 4 bases had no gene match. The germline V gene has CDR1 SGHTA and CDR2 FQGNSA. The CDR3 loop spans 15 amino acids. CDR3 sequence (DNA): TGTGCCAGCAGCTTAGGACAGGGGATAACCTACGAGCAGTACTTC. This gives the protein CASSLGQGITYEQYF.

This clone showed up just once. The genes are TRBV4-3 and TRBJ1-1, with 8 bases that match TRBD1. The germline V gene encodes CDR1 LGHNA and CDR2 YSLEER. This CDR3 spans 15 amino acids. Trimming at V came to 4 bases and at J to 4 bases, leaving 8 bases not matched to a gene. The CDR3 region has the DNA TGCGCCAGCAGCCTAGACAGGGGATGGGTCACTGAAGCTTTCTTT. This sequence encodes CASSLDRGWVTEAFF.

The rearrangement joins TRBV7-2 to TRBJ2-5, with a possible D match to TRBD1 (6 bases). The CDR3 is made up of 16 amino acids. The V gene's germline CDR1 is SGHTA and CDR2 FQGNSA. Trimming took 1 base from V and 4 from J, leaving 16 bases between them. CDR3 nucleotides: TGTGCCAGCAGCTTAGTAATCTGGGGGCAGGCAGAGACCCAGTACTTC. This encodes CASSLVIWGQAETQYF.

V gene TRBV11-2 combines with J gene TRBJ2-7; 8 bases agree with TRBD1. The germline gives CDR1 SGHAT, CDR2 FQNNGV. The length of the CDR3 is 15 residues. V shed 1 base and J 3 bases; nucleotides not matched to a gene: 5. This CDR3 reads CASSLAGQEFYEQYF. The CDR3 DNA follows: TGTGCCAGCAGCTTAGCGGGACAGGAGTTCTACGAGCAGTACTTC.

The J gene is TRBJ1-2, the V gene TRBV6-5; D is perhaps TRBD1 (6 bases). CDR3 size: 15 residues. The V gene's germline CDR1 is MNHEY and CDR2 SVGAGI. V was trimmed by 5 bases and J by 0 bases, leaving 13 bases between them. CDR3 nucleotide sequence: TGTGCCAGCAGTCCTACAGGGAATACTAACTATGGCTACACCTTC. As protein: CASSPTGNTNYGYTF.

Written as DNA, the CDR3 is TGCGCCAGCAGCCAGTTTTTGGGCCAGCTCGAGACCCAGTACTTC. Protein sequence: CASSQFLGQLETQYF. The gene calls are TRBV4-1 and TRBJ2-5; D gene uncertain. Germline lookup yields CDR1 MGHRA and CDR2 YSYEKL. V lost 3 bases and J lost 5, with 16 bases in between. The CDR3 has 15 amino acids.

J is TRBJ1-4 and V is TRBV7-2; weak D call: TRBD1 (6 bases). In germline, CDR1 is SGHTA, CDR2 FQGNSA. Trimming took 1 base from V and 7 from J, leaving 16 bases between them. The CDR3 length is 16 residues. CDR3 protein: CASSLVLGADAEKLFF. The CDR3 DNA reads TGTGCCAGCAGCTTAGTCCTGGGGGCAGATGCTGAAAAACTGTTTTTT.

This chain uses TRBV6-2 or TRBV6-3 with TRBJ1-5; 8 bases are shared with TRBD1. The CDR3 contains 15 residues. The V and J ends lost 7 bases and 1 base, in that order; junction bases with no gene match: 6. Germline values: CDR1 MNHEY, CDR2 SVGEGT. The CDR3: CASTPDRASNQPQHF. In DNA form, the CDR3 reads TGTGCCAGCACCCCGGACAGGGCAAGCAATCAGCCCCAGCATTTT.

This clone was observed once. The rearrangement links TRBV5-1 to TRBJ2-3, with 9 bases matching TRBD2. This CDR3 spans 14 amino acids. CDR1 SGHRS and CDR2 YFSETQ come from the germline V gene. The V gene end was trimmed by 2 bases and the J gene end by 5 bases; junction bases not matched to a gene: 3. The CDR3 sequence is CASSLAGGGDTQYF. CDR3 nucleotide sequence: TGCGCCAGCAGCTTAGCGGGGGGAGGAGATACGCAGTATTTT.

J is TRBJ1-2 and V is TRBV6-1, with 7 bases matching TRBD1. Germline V lookup: CDR1 MNHNS, CDR2 SASEGT. CDR3 length equals 15 residues. Trimming cost V 0 bases and J 3 bases; bases outside gene matches: 4. This CDR3 reads CASSEATRGYYGYTF. The CDR3 coding sequence is TGTGCCAGCAGTGAAGCCACCAGGGGGTACTATGGCTACACCTTC.